A single sample gave rise to the 12 T cell receptor beta chains below, sequenced in a study of cytomegalovirus exposure and HLA in healthy donors. Researchers ran the PCR with 60 Vbeta and 13 Jbeta primers. Libraries were prepared by immunoSEQ multiplex PCR; TCRdb keeps only in-frame clonotypes and omits some of them. The sample contains 90,000 to 150,000 clones, about three fifths of which appear only once. The sequencing input was PBMCs. Source of these receptors: a man aged 40-55 years in good health and CMV-seropositive.

V is TRBV11-2 and J is TRBJ2-7, with a weak D call TRBD2 (5 bases). Germline V CDR1 and CDR2: SGHAT, FQNNGV. Trimming stripped 5 bases from V and 0 bases from J, with 11 bases between. CDR3 size: 14 residues. DNA of the CDR3: TGTGCCAGCAGCCCCGGGATTAGCTCCTACGAGCAGTACTTC. It specifies CASSPGISSYEQYF.

V is TRBV18 and J is TRBJ2-1; D perhaps matches TRBD2 (6 bases). The germline CDR1 and CDR2 sequences are KGHSH and LQKENI. Trimming took off 5 bases at V and 7 bases at J, with 18 bases between the two ends. The CDR3 has 15 residues. Here the CDR3 reads CASSTGGLWGNEQFF. CDR3 bases: TGTGCCAGCTCAACCGGGGGATTGTGGGGGAATGAGCAGTTCTTC.

The chain recombines TRBV5-1 with TRBJ2-3, with D maybe TRBD2 (5 bases). The V gene's germline CDR1 is SGHRS and CDR2 YFSETQ. V was cut by 0 bases and J by 0 bases, with 11 bases left in between. The CDR3 covers 16 residues. The DNA of the CDR3 is TGCGCCAGCAGCTTGGGGGAGCTATTTAGCACAGATACGCAGTATTTT. Translated: CASSLGELFSTDTQYF.

This clone was seen many times. The same CDR3 is also encoded by other DNA sequences in this sample. The chain joins TRBV10-3 to TRBJ1-2, with 8 nucleotides matching TRBD1. Trimming took 2 bases from V and 4 from J; bases not matched to a gene: 6. The CDR3 sequence is 15 residues long. CDR1 and CDR2 (germline): ENHRY, SYGVKD. The CDR3 bases are TGTGCCATCAGTGAGCCGCAACAGGGGGGCTATGGCTACACCTTC. This sequence encodes CAISEPQQGGYGYTF.

A few counts support this clone. This chain links TRBV7-3 with TRBJ1-3, with D possibly TRBD1 on 6 matching bases. CDR1 and CDR2 from the germline V gene are SGHTA and FQGTGA. CDR3 size: 14 residues. With 5 bases removed from V and 1 base from J, the gap between germline ends came to 9 bases. In DNA form, the CDR3 reads TGTGCCAGCAGCCCAGGGGTATCTGGAAACACCATATATTTT. Protein: CASSPGVSGNTIYF.

The chain carries TRBV5-1 and TRBJ2-1, with a possible D match to TRBD2 (6 bases). The V and J ends lost 5 bases and 8 bases respectively, with 17 bases between them. The CDR3 sequence is 14 residues long. Per germline, CDR1 SGHRS and CDR2 YFSETQ. CDR3 sequence (DNA): TGCGCCAGCAGTTTGCTCCAGGAGGGATATGAGCAGTTCTTC. As protein: CASSLLQEGYEQFF.

This clone was counted between two and nine times. This sequence joins TRBV5-4 and TRBJ2-3; 8 bases match TRBD2. Germline CDR1 is SGHNT and CDR2 is YYREEE (reference sequence). This CDR3 has 15 amino acids. The V gene end was trimmed by 4 bases and the J gene end by 2 bases; junction bases not matched to a gene: 6. DNA of the CDR3: TGTGCCAGCAGCACCCGACTAGCGTCCACAGATACGCAGTATTTT. Translation: CASSTRLASTDTQYF.

CDR3 coding DNA: TGTGCCAGCAGTTTAGCAGTTGGAGAGACCCAGTACTTC. Its protein product is CASSLAVGETQYF. V and J are TRBV28 and TRBJ2-5, with no clear D. Trimming took 2 bases from V and 4 from J, leaving 8 bases between them. The CDR3 extends over 13 amino acids. CDR1 is MDHEN, CDR2 SYDVKM, per germline.

The chain combines TRBV15 with TRBJ1-1, with D possibly being TRBD1 (5 bases). CDR1 is LNHNV and CDR2 is YYDKDF in the germline V gene (reference sequence). This CDR3 contains 16 residues. Trimming pared 0 bases from V and 6 bases from J, leaving 17 bases between. In nucleotides, the CDR3 is TGTGCCACCAGCAGAGATTACAGGAATTTAGAGGCTGAAGCTTTCTTT. Its protein product is CATSRDYRNLEAEAFF.

Worth noting for this clone: In the same sample, other DNA sequences code for this CDR3. The chain combines TRBV28 with TRBJ1-2; a weak D match, TRBD1 (6 bases). This CDR3 has 10 residues. V lost 6 bases to trimming and J lost 7 bases, with 6 bases between them. Germline values: CDR1 MDHEN, CDR2 SYDVKM. In DNA, the CDR3 is TGTGCCAGCAGCAGGGGTGGCTACACCTTC. Translating it yields CASSRGGYTF.

The V call is TRBV28, the J call TRBJ2-7; 7 nucleotides align to TRBD2. Germline V gene sequence: CDR1 MDHEN, CDR2 SYDVKM. V was pared by 3 bases and J by 0 bases, with 5 bases of the junction left unmatched. The CDR3 sequence is 15 residues long. CDR3 protein: CASSLGGGFSYEQYF. CDR3 coding DNA: TGTGCCAGCAGTTTGGGGGGGGGATTCTCCTACGAGCAGTACTTC.

This clone has only one observation. V gene TRBV7-3 combines with J gene TRBJ2-5; 10 bases are shared with TRBD1. V trimming: 5 bases; J trimming: 5 bases; junction bases outside the gene matches: 2. The CDR3 has 13 residues. Germline CDR1 SGHTA, CDR2 FQGTGA. The CDR3 here is CASSRGQGETQYF. The DNA for the CDR3 is TGTGCCAGCAGCCGGGGACAGGGGGAGACCCAGTACTTC.